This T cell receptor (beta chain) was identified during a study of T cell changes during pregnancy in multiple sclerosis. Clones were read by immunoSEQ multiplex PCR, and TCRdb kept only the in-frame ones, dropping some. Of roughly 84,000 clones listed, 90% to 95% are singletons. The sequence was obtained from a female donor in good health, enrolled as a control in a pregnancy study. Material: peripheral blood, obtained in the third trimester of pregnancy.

As DNA, the CDR3 is TGTGCCAGCAGTGAAGATGCGGGTGACACTGAAGCTTTCTTT. Translation: CASSEDAGDTEAFF. This chain uses TRBV2 with TRBJ1-1; D is ambiguous. Trimming pared 1 base from V and 3 bases from J, leaving 9 bases between. The germline V gene has CDR1 SNHLY and CDR2 FYNNEI. This CDR3 spans 14 amino acids.